This T cell receptor (beta chain) comes out of a study of shared clonotypes between healthy human individuals. Whole-study context: Each donor had three CD4 naive, three CD4 memory, two CD8 naive and one CD8 memory plate.

The method was immunoSEQ multiplex PCR; TCRdb's version includes in-frame clones alone and lacks a portion of them. The sample lists about 2 million clones, about 95% occurring once. Notes on this clone: What it recognizes is unknown.

Losses at the gene ends were 4 bases for V and 4 bases for J; bases not matched to a gene: 6. Per the germline V gene, CDR1 is MNHEY and CDR2 is SMNVEV (reference sequence). This CDR3 is built from 16 residues. As defined, naive CD8 cells were CD45RO-negative and positively selected for CCR7, with terminally differentiated effector memory CD45RA+ cells excluded. Overall study findings and caveats: Clonotype sharing across a few donors was observed for about 4.8% of naive CD4 clonotypes. Relative to their counterparts shared across all four donors, non-shared clonotypes exhibited diminished generation probabilities.

This TCR was recovered from a man aged 18 to 29 in good health. The rearrangement uses TRBV27 and TRBJ2-1; 11 nucleotides line up with TRBD2. The material sequenced was naive CD8+ T cells sorted from blood. CDR3 amino acids: CASSSTGTSGYNEQFF. CDR3 coding DNA: TGTGCCAGCAGTTCAACCGGGACTAGCGGATACAATGAGCAGTTCTTC.